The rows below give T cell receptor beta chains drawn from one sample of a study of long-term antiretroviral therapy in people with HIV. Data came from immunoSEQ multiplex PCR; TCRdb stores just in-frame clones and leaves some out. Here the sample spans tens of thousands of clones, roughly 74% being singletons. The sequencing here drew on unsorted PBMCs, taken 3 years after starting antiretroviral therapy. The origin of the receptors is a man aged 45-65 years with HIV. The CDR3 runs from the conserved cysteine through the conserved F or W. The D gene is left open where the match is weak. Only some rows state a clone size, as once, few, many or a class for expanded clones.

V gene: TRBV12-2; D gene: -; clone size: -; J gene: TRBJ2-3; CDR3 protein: CASRLVRLAGSTDTQYF; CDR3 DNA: TGTGCAAGTCGCTTAGTGCGCCTAGCGGGATCCACAGATACGCAGTATTTT
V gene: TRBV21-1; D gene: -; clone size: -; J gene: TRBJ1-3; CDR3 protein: CASSSRTPLTGNTIYF; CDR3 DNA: TGTGCCAGCAGCAGTCGGACACCTTTAACTGGAAACACCATATATTTT
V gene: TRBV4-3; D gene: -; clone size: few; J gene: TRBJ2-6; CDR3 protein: CASGSGSGTSGANVLTF; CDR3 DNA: TGCGCCAGCGGGTCGGGCAGTGGTACCTCTGGGGCCAACGTCCTGACTTTC
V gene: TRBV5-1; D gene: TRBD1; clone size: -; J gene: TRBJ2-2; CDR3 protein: CASSLRTGRSAGELFF; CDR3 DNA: TGCGCCAGCAGCCTGCGGACAGGGAGGTCGGCCGGGGAGCTGTTTTTT
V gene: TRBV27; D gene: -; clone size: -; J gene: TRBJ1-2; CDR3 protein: CASSLMGSGGYTF; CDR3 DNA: TGTGCCAGCAGTTTAATGGGGTCGGGAGGCTACACCTTC
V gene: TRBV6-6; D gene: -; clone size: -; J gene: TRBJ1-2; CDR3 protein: CASSYGGSGNYGYTF; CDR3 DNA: TGTGCCAGCAGTTACGGGGGAAGCGGCAACTATGGCTACACCTTC
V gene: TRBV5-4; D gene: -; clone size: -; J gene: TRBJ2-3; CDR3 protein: CASSSPLGLPTDTQYF; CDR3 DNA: TGTGCCAGCAGCTCCCCTCTCGGACTACCGACAGATACGCAGTATTTT
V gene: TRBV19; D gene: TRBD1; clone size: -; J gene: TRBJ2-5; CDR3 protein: CASSVRQGKETQYF; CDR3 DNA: TGTGCCAGTAGTGTAAGACAGGGGAAAGAGACCCAGTACTTC
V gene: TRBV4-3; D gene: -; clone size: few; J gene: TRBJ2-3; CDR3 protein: CASSEMEREMDTQYF; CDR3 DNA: TGCGCCAGCAGCGAGATGGAGAGGGAAATGGATACGCAGTATTTT
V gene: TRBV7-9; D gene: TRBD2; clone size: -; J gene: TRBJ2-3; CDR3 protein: CASSPEITGGESDTQYF; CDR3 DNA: TGTGCCAGCAGCCCAGAAATCACGGGAGGGGAATCAGATACGCAGTATTTT
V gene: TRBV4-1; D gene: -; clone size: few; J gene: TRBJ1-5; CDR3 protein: CASSQGQANQPQHF; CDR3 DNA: TGCGCCAGCAGCCAAGGACAGGCCAATCAGCCCCAGCATTTT
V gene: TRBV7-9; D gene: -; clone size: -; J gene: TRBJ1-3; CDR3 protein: CASSFPRWLGEDTIYF; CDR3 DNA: TGTGCCAGCAGCTTCCCCCGATGGTTAGGGGAGGACACCATATATTTT
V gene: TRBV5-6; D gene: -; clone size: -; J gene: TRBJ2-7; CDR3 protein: CASSLQSLAIEQYF; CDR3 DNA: TGTGCCAGCAGCTTACAGTCGTTAGCAATCGAGCAGTACTTC
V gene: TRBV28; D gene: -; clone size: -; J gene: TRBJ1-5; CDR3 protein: CASSLRLGSNQPQHF; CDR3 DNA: TGTGCCAGCAGTTTAAGGTTGGGCAGCAATCAGCCCCAGCATTTT
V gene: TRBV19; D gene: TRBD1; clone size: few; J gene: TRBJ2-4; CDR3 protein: CASSVGQGTIQYF; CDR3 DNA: TGTGCCAGTAGTGTCGGACAGGGAACCATTCAGTACTTC
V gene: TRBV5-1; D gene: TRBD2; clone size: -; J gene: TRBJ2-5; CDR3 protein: CASSLGSLAGGRETQYF; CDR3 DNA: TGCGCCAGCAGCTTGGGTTCCCTAGCGGGAGGTCGGGAGACCCAGTACTTC
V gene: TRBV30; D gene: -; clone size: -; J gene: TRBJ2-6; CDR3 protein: CAWSTGDIISGANVLTF; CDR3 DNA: TGTGCCTGGAGTACTGGGGACATCATCTCTGGGGCCAACGTCCTGACTTTC
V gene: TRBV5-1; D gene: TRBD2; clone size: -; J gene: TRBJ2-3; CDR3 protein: CASSREGATDTQYF; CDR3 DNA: TGCGCCAGCAGTCGGGAGGGAGCCACAGATACGCAGTATTTT
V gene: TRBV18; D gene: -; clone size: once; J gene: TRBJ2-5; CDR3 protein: CASSPVAFQETQYF; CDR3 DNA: TGTGCCAGCTCACCGGTCGCGTTCCAAGAGACCCAGTACTTC
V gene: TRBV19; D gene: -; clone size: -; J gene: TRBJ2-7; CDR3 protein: CARVVGRRRLEQYF; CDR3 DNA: TGTGCCAGGGTGGTAGGACGGAGGCGTTTGGAGCAGTACTTC
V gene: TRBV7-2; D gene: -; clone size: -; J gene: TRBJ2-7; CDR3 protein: CASSLAVLVYEQYF; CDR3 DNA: TGTGCCAGCAGCTTGGCGGTATTGGTCTACGAGCAGTACTTC